One and the same sample provided the 9 T cell receptor beta chains below, sequenced in a study of OX40 agonist ivuxolimab in advanced cancers. TCRdb's table, derived via immunoSEQ multiplex PCR, lists solely in-frame clones and lacks some. The table records some 82,000 clones, about 91% of them present only once. Sample: CD4+ or CD8+ T cells sorted from blood, taken in a trial of the OX40 agonist ivuxolimab. The receptors were gathered from an adult with an advanced solid tumor such as melanoma, head and neck, liver or kidney cancer.

The V and J genes are TRBV28 and TRBJ1-1, with D unresolved. The CDR3 totals 12 residues. V was trimmed by 3 bases and J by 4 bases, leaving 6 bases between them. CDR1 and CDR2 from the germline V gene are MDHEN and SYDVKM. CDR3: CASSLVLTEAFF. In nucleotides, the CDR3 is TGTGCCAGCAGTTTGGTCCTCACTGAAGCTTTCTTT.

This rearrangement joins TRBV2 to TRBJ1-4; D is undetermined. The CDR3 is made up of 12 amino acids. CDR1 and CDR2 from the germline V gene are SNHLY and FYNNEI. V dropped 6 bases and J dropped 5 bases, with 7 bases sitting between them. In DNA form, the CDR3 reads TGTGCCAGCAGGGGCCCGAATGAAAAACTGTTTTTT. Residues: CASRGPNEKLFF. The full variable domain, completed using reference TRBV2 and TRBJ1-4, is EPEVTQTPSHQVTQMGQEVILRCVPISNHLYFYWYRQILGQKVEFLVSFYNNEISEKSEIFDDQFSVERPDGSNFTLKIRSTKLEDSAMYFCASRGPNEKLFFGSGTQLSVL.

The CDR3 coding sequence is TGTGCCAGCAGCTGGGGGGCGGCAGATACGCAGTATTTT. This codes for CASSWGAADTQYF. V usage is TRBV7-2 and J usage is TRBJ2-3; D could derive from TRBD1 or TRBD2 (6 bases each). CDR1 SGHTA and CDR2 FQGNSA come from the germline V gene. V was pared by 4 bases and J by 4 bases, with 9 bases between. The CDR3 loop spans 13 amino acids. Supplemented by reference TRBV7-2 and TRBJ2-3, the full variable domain reads GAGVSQSPSNKVTEKGKDVELRCDPISGHTALYWYRQSLGQGLEFLIYFQGNSAPDKSGLPSDRFSAERTGGSVSTLTIQRTQQEDSAVYLCASSWGAADTQYFGPGTRLTVL.

This clone was found a few times. The gene calls are TRBV9 and TRBJ2-1; 9 nucleotides match TRBD2. V dropped 0 bases and J dropped 6; count of bases not matched to a gene: 10. The germline gives CDR1 SGDLS, CDR2 YYNGEE. CDR3 length: 17 amino acids. The CDR3, as DNA: TGTGCCAGCAGCGTAGATGCTAGCGGGATTCGAGGCAATGAGCAGTTCTTC. Translated: CASSVDASGIRGNEQFF.

This chain joins TRBV7-2 and TRBJ2-5; a weak D match, TRBD1 (5 bases). This CDR3 is built from 11 residues. The germline V gene encodes CDR1 SGHTA and CDR2 FQGNSA. V was cut by 3 bases and J by 7 bases, with 6 bases left in between. The CDR3 sequence: CASSFTGTQYF. The CDR3 DNA reads as TGTGCCAGCAGCTTTACAGGGACCCAGTACTTC.

The chain has TRBV5-1 and TRBJ1-3; D unresolved. This CDR3 is built from 13 residues. V lost 0 bases to trimming and J lost 3 bases, with 4 bases between them. Germline CDR1 reads SGHRS; CDR2 reads YFSETQ. The CDR3 sequence: CASSLVGGNTIYF. CDR3 in DNA: TGCGCCAGCAGCTTGGTGGGTGGAAACACCATATATTTT.

The chain combines TRBV21-1 with TRBJ2-7; the D call TRBD1 from the table was never checked on the DNA. TRBV21-1 is a recognized pseudogene. The CDR3 runs 16 residues. The CDR3 nucleotides are TGTGCCAGCAGCAAAGATTCCGGGACAGTCGTCTACGAGCAGTACTTC. Its protein is CASSKDSGTVVYEQYF.

This chain uses TRBV27 with TRBJ1-2; D is unresolved. The CDR3 covers 15 residues. Between the trimmed V and J ends, which lost 0 bases and 6 bases, there was a span of 14 bases. Germline V gene sequence: CDR1 MNHEY, CDR2 SMNVEV (reference sequence). The CDR3 spells CASSLSPRGRDGYTF. The CDR3 coding sequence is TGTGCCAGCAGTTTATCACCACGAGGCCGGGATGGCTACACCTTC.

CDR3 sequence: CASSLGGGFTEAFF. The CDR3 DNA follows: TGCGCCAGCAGCTTGGGAGGGGGCTTCACTGAAGCTTTCTTT. The rearrangement links TRBV5-1 to TRBJ1-1; TRBD1 matches at 7 bases. The CDR3 extends over 14 amino acids. The V segment lost 0 bases and the J segment 4 bases; nucleotides outside the gene matches: 3. Germline V gene lookup returns CDR1 SGHRS and CDR2 YFSETQ.